What follows is one TCR beta chain and its context. Its target is unknown. The sample comes from a study of cytomegalovirus exposure and HLA in healthy donors. Overall study findings and caveats: Investigators reported 150 to 200 TCR beta chains as tied to cytomegalovirus.

Among the 100 to 150 subjects of the validation cohort, separate from the 666-subject first cohort, were the donors. V was pared by 0 bases and J by 10 bases, with 16 bases between. CDR3 length: 15 amino acids. Germline CDR1 and CDR2: LGHNA and YNFKEQ. Profiled with immunoSEQ multiplex PCR; TCRdb holds only in-frame clones, not every one. The sample lists 100,000 to 150,000 clones; more than 75% were seen once. Sequenced: PBMCs. This TCR was sampled from a man between 18 and 35 years old in good health and CMV-seronegative. The V and J genes are TRBV4-2 and TRBJ2-1; the D is unclear. CDR3 coding DNA: TGTGCCAGCAGCCAAGACGCCGGTGGTGTCCGGGAGCAGTTCTTC. The encoded protein is CASSQDAGGVREQFF.